These T cell receptor beta chains were read from a single sample in a study of T cells in Graves' hyperthyroidism and ophthalmopathy. Via MiXCR, TCRdb re-called the multiplex PCR reads, giving one row per CDR3 protein. The table lists approximately 640,000 distinct CDR3 sequences, 17% of them singletons. The sample was blood. All receptors come from a man between 45 and 60 years old with Graves' hyperthyroidism. CDR3s include the opening cysteine and the closing phenylalanine or tryptophan. Fields, in order: D gene, V gene, J gene, clone size, CDR3 protein, CDR3 DNA. A D gene is named only where the DNA matches it firmly. The size entry is marked missing in some rows and otherwise reads once, few, many or a size class.

d_call: TRBD1; v_call: TRBV20-1; j_call: TRBJ2-7; clone_size: many; cdr3_aa: CSARDGQGAQREQYF; cdr3_nt: TGCAGTGCTAGAGACGGACAGGGGGCGCAGCGCGAGCAGTACTTC
d_call: .; v_call: TRBV11-2; j_call: TRBJ2-3; clone_size: few; cdr3_aa: CASSLDGLDTDTQYF; cdr3_nt: TGTGCCAGCAGCTTAGATGGACTTGACACAGATACGCAGTATTTT
d_call: .; v_call: TRBV11-3; j_call: TRBJ2-7; clone_size: .; cdr3_aa: CASSVGPVDYEQYF; cdr3_nt: TGTGCCAGCAGCGTCGGGCCCGTAGACTACGAGCAGTACTTC
d_call: TRBD2; v_call: TRBV11-2; j_call: TRBJ2-7; clone_size: many; cdr3_aa: CASSLDLAGVMYEQYF; cdr3_nt: TGTGCCAGCAGCTTAGACTTAGCGGGAGTAATGTACGAGCAGTACTTC
d_call: .; v_call: TRBV7-2; j_call: TRBJ2-1; clone_size: many; cdr3_aa: CASSQYWDRNNEQFF; cdr3_nt: TGTGCCAGCAGCCAATATTGGGACCGGAACAATGAGCAGTTCTTC
d_call: .; v_call: TRBV19; j_call: TRBJ2-6; clone_size: few; cdr3_aa: CASIESSGANVLTF; cdr3_nt: TGTGCCAGTATAGAATCCTCTGGGGCCAACGTCCTGACTTTC
d_call: TRBD1; v_call: TRBV28; j_call: TRBJ1-4; clone_size: many; cdr3_aa: CASRTQSTGRPNEKLFF; cdr3_nt: TGTGCCAGCAGAACCCAATCGACAGGGAGGCCTAATGAAAAACTGTTTTTT
d_call: .; v_call: TRBV25-1; j_call: TRBJ2-3; clone_size: .; cdr3_aa: CASSGISSTDTQYF; cdr3_nt: TGTGCCAGCAGTGGGATTAGTAGCACAGATACGCAGTATTTT
d_call: .; v_call: TRBV24-1; j_call: TRBJ1-5; clone_size: many; cdr3_aa: CATSDVTGTSNQPQHF; cdr3_nt: TGTGCCACCAGTGATGTTACAGGGACTAGCAATCAGCCCCAGCATTTT
d_call: .; v_call: TRBV6-1; j_call: TRBJ2-7; clone_size: .; cdr3_aa: CASSEAISGPPYEQYF; cdr3_nt: TGTGCCAGCAGTGAAGCGATCTCAGGGCCACCCTACGAGCAGTACTTC
d_call: TRBD2; v_call: TRBV12-3/TRBV12-4; j_call: TRBJ2-3; clone_size: many; cdr3_aa: CASSHSGNPDTQYF; cdr3_nt: TGTGCCAGCAGCCATAGCGGGAATCCAGATACGCAGTATTTT
d_call: .; v_call: TRBV13; j_call: TRBJ2-3; clone_size: few; cdr3_aa: CASSLYWGASTDTQYF; cdr3_nt: TGTGCCAGCAGCTTATATTGGGGGGCCAGCACAGATACGCAGTATTTT
d_call: .; v_call: TRBV27; j_call: TRBJ2-1; clone_size: .; cdr3_aa: CASTPRSYNEQFF; cdr3_nt: TGTGCCAGCACCCCACGGTCCTACAATGAGCAGTTCTTC
d_call: .; v_call: TRBV6-1; j_call: TRBJ2-2; clone_size: few; cdr3_aa: CASSDRIDTGELFF; cdr3_nt: TGTGCCAGCAGTGACAGGATTGACACCGGGGAGCTGTTTTTT
d_call: TRBD2; v_call: TRBV7-8; j_call: TRBJ2-1; clone_size: many; cdr3_aa: CASSLSRAGGRADEQFF; cdr3_nt: TGTGCCAGCAGCTTAAGTAGAGCGGGAGGCCGAGCAGATGAGCAGTTCTTC
d_call: TRBD1; v_call: TRBV12-3/TRBV12-4; j_call: TRBJ2-2; clone_size: .; cdr3_aa: CASSNRGAGELFF; cdr3_nt: TGTGCCAGCAGTAACAGGGGGGCCGGGGAGCTGTTTTTT
d_call: .; v_call: TRBV6-2/TRBV6-3; j_call: TRBJ2-5; clone_size: many; cdr3_aa: CASSYVGETQYF; cdr3_nt: TGTGCCAGCAGTTACGTGGGCGAGACCCAGTACTTC
d_call: TRBD1; v_call: TRBV12-3/TRBV12-4; j_call: TRBJ2-4; clone_size: .; cdr3_aa: CASSRTGGEGNIQYF; cdr3_nt: TGTGCCAGCAGTCGGACAGGGGGCGAAGGAAACATTCAGTACTTC
d_call: .; v_call: TRBV7-2; j_call: TRBJ2-1; clone_size: many; cdr3_aa: CASSFSSAESYNEQFF; cdr3_nt: TGTGCCAGCAGCTTTTCGTCAGCGGAGTCCTACAATGAGCAGTTCTTC
d_call: TRBD1; v_call: TRBV5-8; j_call: TRBJ2-2; clone_size: .; cdr3_aa: CASSPMRDRDTGELFF; cdr3_nt: TGTGCCAGCAGCCCAATGAGGGACAGAGACACCGGGGAGCTGTTTTTT
d_call: TRBD1; v_call: TRBV24-1; j_call: TRBJ1-1; clone_size: .; cdr3_aa: CATSDGGQVNTEAFF; cdr3_nt: TGTGCCACCAGTGACGGCGGACAGGTTAACACTGAAGCTTTCTTT
d_call: .; v_call: TRBV3-1; j_call: TRBJ1-1; clone_size: few; cdr3_aa: CASSPINTNTEAFF; cdr3_nt: TGTGCCAGCAGTCCCATAAACACGAACACTGAAGCTTTCTTT
d_call: .; v_call: TRBV2; j_call: TRBJ1-4; clone_size: many; cdr3_aa: CASTPGVREKLFF; cdr3_nt: TGTGCCAGCACCCCAGGGGTCAGGGAAAAACTGTTTTTT
d_call: TRBD1; v_call: TRBV5-1; j_call: TRBJ1-4; clone_size: few; cdr3_aa: CASSSGQGSSANEKLFF; cdr3_nt: TGCGCCAGCAGCTCGGGACAGGGGAGCTCGGCTAATGAAAAACTGTTTTTT
d_call: .; v_call: TRBV27; j_call: TRBJ1-1; clone_size: .; cdr3_aa: CASSLRAGGNTEAFF; cdr3_nt: TGTGCCAGCAGTTTAAGGGCAGGAGGTAACACTGAAGCTTTCTTT
d_call: .; v_call: TRBV2; j_call: TRBJ2-2; clone_size: many; cdr3_aa: CASSERATGELFF; cdr3_nt: TGTGCCAGCAGTGAACGGGCGACCGGGGAGCTGTTTTTT
d_call: TRBD2; v_call: TRBV2; j_call: TRBJ2-5; clone_size: many; cdr3_aa: CASTGLAGGTLYQETQYF; cdr3_nt: TGTGCCAGCACCGGACTAGCGGGAGGGACCCTGTACCAAGAGACCCAGTACTTC
d_call: .; v_call: TRBV28; j_call: TRBJ2-3; clone_size: many; cdr3_aa: CASNLGASGSTDTQYF; cdr3_nt: TGTGCCAGCAACCTGGGGGCTAGCGGTAGCACAGATACGCAGTATTTT
d_call: .; v_call: TRBV19; j_call: TRBJ2-7; clone_size: .; cdr3_aa: CASSGRGISYEQYF; cdr3_nt: TGTGCCAGTAGTGGGAGGGGGATCTCCTACGAGCAGTACTTC
d_call: TRBD2; v_call: TRBV7-9; j_call: TRBJ2-5; clone_size: .; cdr3_aa: CASSLRTSGRAYQETQYF; cdr3_nt: TGTGCCAGCAGCCTCCGGACTAGCGGGAGGGCCTACCAAGAGACCCAGTACTTC
d_call: .; v_call: TRBV28; j_call: TRBJ1-1; clone_size: many; cdr3_aa: CASSPTRQLNTEAFF; cdr3_nt: TGTGCCAGCAGTCCGACCCGACAGTTGAACACTGAAGCTTTCTTT
d_call: TRBD2; v_call: TRBV24-1; j_call: TRBJ2-1; clone_size: few; cdr3_aa: CATSDYGSPGGENYNEQFF; cdr3_nt: TGTGCCACCAGTGATTATGGTAGTCCGGGAGGGGAAAACTACAATGAGCAGTTCTTC
d_call: .; v_call: TRBV19; j_call: TRBJ2-1; clone_size: .; cdr3_aa: CASSIKTYNEQFF; cdr3_nt: TGTGCCAGTAGTATCAAGACATACAATGAGCAGTTCTTC
d_call: TRBD1; v_call: TRBV27; j_call: TRBJ1-3; clone_size: once; cdr3_aa: CASSPRTGAGNTIYF; cdr3_nt: TGTGCCAGCAGTCCCCGGACAGGGGCTGGAAACACCATATATTTT
d_call: .; v_call: TRBV6-2/TRBV6-3; j_call: TRBJ1-5; clone_size: .; cdr3_aa: CASSYAVGDSNQPQHF; cdr3_nt: TGTGCCAGCAGTTACGCCGTAGGGGATAGCAATCAGCCCCAGCATTTT
d_call: .; v_call: TRBV6-2/TRBV6-3; j_call: TRBJ1-1; clone_size: once; cdr3_aa: CASQTGLNTEAFF; cdr3_nt: TGTGCCAGCCAGACAGGCCTAAACACTGAAGCTTTCTTT
d_call: .; v_call: TRBV5-5; j_call: TRBJ2-5; clone_size: many; cdr3_aa: CASSNPRGRETQYF; cdr3_nt: TGTGCCAGCAGTAACCCCCGAGGGAGAGAGACCCAGTACTTC
d_call: .; v_call: TRBV6-1; j_call: TRBJ1-2; clone_size: few; cdr3_aa: CASRGGAIGYTF; cdr3_nt: TGTGCCAGCAGGGGGGGGGCGATCGGCTACACCTTC
d_call: .; v_call: TRBV12-3/TRBV12-4; j_call: TRBJ2-1; clone_size: many; cdr3_aa: CASKRSQYNEQFF; cdr3_nt: TGTGCCAGCAAACGATCCCAGTACAATGAGCAGTTCTTC
d_call: TRBD1; v_call: TRBV7-2; j_call: TRBJ2-1; clone_size: few; cdr3_aa: CASSPGQRNEQFF; cdr3_nt: TGTGCCAGCAGCCCGGGACAGCGAAATGAGCAGTTCTTC
d_call: .; v_call: TRBV7-2; j_call: TRBJ2-2; clone_size: many; cdr3_aa: CASRLNTGELFF; cdr3_nt: TGTGCCAGCAGGCTTAACACCGGGGAGCTGTTTTTT
d_call: .; v_call: TRBV6-9; j_call: TRBJ2-1; clone_size: .; cdr3_aa: CASSLGDASEQFF; cdr3_nt: TGTGCCAGCAGTTTGGGGGATGCTAGTGAGCAGTTCTTC
d_call: .; v_call: TRBV6-2/TRBV6-3; j_call: TRBJ1-2; clone_size: .; cdr3_aa: CASGDRGIGYGYTF; cdr3_nt: TGTGCCAGCGGCGACAGAGGGATTGGCTATGGCTACACCTTC